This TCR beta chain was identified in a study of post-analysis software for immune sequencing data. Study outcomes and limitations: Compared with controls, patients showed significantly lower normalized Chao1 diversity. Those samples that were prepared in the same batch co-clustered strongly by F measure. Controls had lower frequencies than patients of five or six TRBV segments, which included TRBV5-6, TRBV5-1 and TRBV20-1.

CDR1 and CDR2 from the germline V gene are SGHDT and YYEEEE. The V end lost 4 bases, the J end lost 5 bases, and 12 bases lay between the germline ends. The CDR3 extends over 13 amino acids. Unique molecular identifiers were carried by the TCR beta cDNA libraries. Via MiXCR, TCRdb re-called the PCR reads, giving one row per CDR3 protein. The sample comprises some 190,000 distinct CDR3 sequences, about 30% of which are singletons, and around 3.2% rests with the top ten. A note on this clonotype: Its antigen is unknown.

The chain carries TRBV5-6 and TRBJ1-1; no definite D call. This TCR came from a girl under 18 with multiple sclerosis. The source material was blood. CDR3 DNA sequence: TGTGCCAGCAGCCGCGGACCGGGGACTGAAGCTTTCTTT. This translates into CASSRGPGTEAFF.